This is a list of T cell receptor beta chains from one sample in a study of shared clonotypes between healthy human individuals. The data were produced by immunoSEQ multiplex PCR, yet TCRdb's version contains in-frame clones alone and is incomplete. The sample lists about 530,000 clones, roughly 95% occurring once. Sequencing input: naive CD4+ T cells sorted from blood. The receptors come from a woman aged 30 to 39 in good health. The CDR3 runs from the conserved cysteine through the conserved F or W. Each record gives: CDR3 DNA, CDR3 protein, D gene, J gene, V gene, clone size. A D gene is named only where the DNA matches it firmly. The size of a clone is reported for some rows only, either as once, few or many, or as a class for expanded clones.

TGTGCCAGCAGTTGGGGAATTAGGGGCACTGAAGCTTTCTTT CASSWGIRGTEAFF . TRBJ1-1 TRBV28 .
TGCAGCGTTTTACACTCTGGGGCCAACGTCCTGACTTTC CSVLHSGANVLTF . TRBJ2-6 TRBV29-1 .
TGTGCCAGCTCACCGGGACAAGAATCTGGAAACACCATATATTTT CASSPGQESGNTIYF . TRBJ1-3 TRBV18 .
TGTGCCAGCAGCTTAGCGGGGGGTAGCAATCAGCCCCAGCATTTT CASSLAGGSNQPQHF . TRBJ1-5 TRBV7-9 .
TGTGCCAGCAGCGCGCGCGGTAGCACAGATACGCAGTATTTT CASSARGSTDTQYF . TRBJ2-3 TRBV9 .
TGTGCCAGCAGTCTAACAGGGGTAGCCGGAAACACCATATATTTT CASSLTGVAGNTIYF TRBD1 TRBJ1-3 TRBV28 .
TGTGCCAGCAGCGAAGCGGGAGGGTGGTACAATGAGCAGTTCTTC CASSEAGGWYNEQFF TRBD2 TRBJ2-1 TRBV9 .
TGTGCCAGCTCACAACGGAGCGGGAGCGGCACAGATACGCAGTATTTT CASSQRSGSGTDTQYF TRBD2 TRBJ2-3 TRBV18 .
TGTGCCAGTAACTCCCTGGCGGCAGGGAAACAGCCCCAGCATTTT CASNSLAAGKQPQHF . TRBJ1-5 TRBV19 .
TGCGCCAGCAGCTCTGGACTAGCGGGAGGGCCCTCCTACGAGCAGTACTTC CASSSGLAGGPSYEQYF TRBD2 TRBJ2-7 TRBV5-1 .
TGTGCCAGCAGGAGAGGGGGCCCTTACTCCCAGCCCCAGCATTTT CASRRGGPYSQPQHF TRBD1 TRBJ1-5 TRBV28 .
TGTGCCTCTCAGCCTGGAGGGACAGGGGGAAACACCATATATTTT CASQPGGTGGNTIYF TRBD1 TRBJ1-3 TRBV28 .
TGTGCCAGCAGTTACAGGGGCACCTACCAAGAGACCCAGTACTTC CASSYRGTYQETQYF . TRBJ2-5 TRBV6-5 .
TGTGCCAGCAGTACAGGACAGGGTAGAACAGATACGCAGTATTTT CASSTGQGRTDTQYF TRBD1 TRBJ2-3 TRBV2 .
TGCGCCAGCAGCTTGGGTCTCCCTAGCGGGAGAGTTGATACGCAGTATTTT CASSLGLPSGRVDTQYF TRBD2 TRBJ2-3 TRBV5-1 .
TGTGCCAGCAGTGCCTCCGGGACACCGAATCAGCCCCAGCATTTT CASSASGTPNQPQHF . TRBJ1-5 TRBV27 once
TGTGCCAGTAGTATCGGACAGGGGGGCACCGGGGAGCTGTTTTTT CASSIGQGGTGELFF TRBD1 TRBJ2-2 TRBV19 .
TGTGCCATCAGGCCACAGGGAGGAGAGACCCAGTACTTC CAIRPQGGETQYF . TRBJ2-5 TRBV10-3 .
TGTGCCAGCTCGCTGGGGTCGACTAGCACAGATACGCAGTATTTT CASSLGSTSTDTQYF . TRBJ2-3 TRBV18 .
TGTGCCAGCAGCTTAAACACTGAAGCTTTCTTT CASSLNTEAFF . TRBJ1-1 TRBV4-2 .
TGTGCCGGAGAGCGGGGGGGCACAGATACGCAGTATTTT CAGERGGTDTQYF TRBD2 TRBJ2-3 TRBV6-1 .
TGTGCCAGCAGGGACCGCGGCGGGCCCTACGAGCAGTACTTC CASRDRGGPYEQYF . TRBJ2-7 TRBV11-2 .
TGTGCCAGCAGCCTCAAGACGGCGCTCGAGGTAGGAGATACGCAGTATTTT CASSLKTALEVGDTQYF . TRBJ2-3 TRBV5-6 .
TGTGCCAGCAGCGGAAGACTAGCGGTAAACTCTGGGGCCAACGTCCTGACTTTC CASSGRLAVNSGANVLTF TRBD2 TRBJ2-6 TRBV9 .
TGTGCCAGCAGTTATACAGGGTTGGGTTGGGAGACCCAGTACTTC CASSYTGLGWETQYF . TRBJ2-5 TRBV5-5 .
TGTGCCAGCAGCTTCGTTGGAGACACACCCAACACTGAAGCTTTCTTT CASSFVGDTPNTEAFF . TRBJ1-1 TRBV7-9 once
TGTGCCAGCAGTGAATTGCAGGGTGGAAGCAATCAGCCCCAGCATTTT CASSELQGGSNQPQHF . TRBJ1-5 TRBV25-1 .
TGTGCCAGCAGCCACAACAGGGTCTCCTACGAGCAGTACTTC CASSHNRVSYEQYF . TRBJ2-7 TRBV16 .
TGTGCCAGCTCACCACGGGGAGATTCCCTCTATGGCTACACCTTC CASSPRGDSLYGYTF . TRBJ1-2 TRBV18 .
TGTGCCAGTAGTATCGAAGAGCAGGGTCAGCCCCAGCATTTT CASSIEEQGQPQHF . TRBJ1-5 TRBV19 .
TGTGCCAGCAGACAAAGGACAGGAATCAACTATGGCTACACCTTC CASRQRTGINYGYTF TRBD1 TRBJ1-2 TRBV6-5 .
TGTGCCAGCAGTAGACTAGCGGCCTACAATGAGCAGTTCTTC CASSRLAAYNEQFF TRBD2 TRBJ2-1 TRBV2 .
TGTGCCAGCTCACCTGTGGCTCTCAACTCTGGAAACACCATATATTTT CASSPVALNSGNTIYF . TRBJ1-3 TRBV18 .
TGCGCCAGCAGCTTGGGGTGGAATCTTAGGTCCTACAATGAGCAGTTCTTC CASSLGWNLRSYNEQFF . TRBJ2-1 TRBV5-1 .
TGTGCCAGCAGAAAAGGACTAGCGGGAGAAAATGAGCAGTTCTTC CASRKGLAGENEQFF TRBD2 TRBJ2-1 TRBV5-4 .
TGTGCCAGCAGCCAGGGGGGTAGCTCCTACAATGAGCAGTTCTTC CASSQGGSSYNEQFF . TRBJ2-1 TRBV11-2 .
TGTGCCAGCAGGATGACAGGGGCCGCTGAAGCTTTCTTT CASRMTGAAEAFF TRBD1 TRBJ1-1 TRBV6-6 .
TGTGCCAGCAGCCAATGGAAGGGGACTAGCGGTTACAATGAGCAGTTCTTC CASSQWKGTSGYNEQFF TRBD2 TRBJ2-1 TRBV14 .
TGTGCCAGCAGCGCCTCGACAGAGAACACTGAAGCTTTCTTT CASSASTENTEAFF . TRBJ1-1 TRBV7-8 few
TGCGCCAGCAGCCACACAGGGGATACTGAAGCTTTCTTT CASSHTGDTEAFF TRBD1 TRBJ1-1 TRBV5-1 .